Listed below are T cell receptor beta chains from one sample, sequenced in a study of shared clonotypes between healthy human individuals. Some clones are missing from TCRdb's copy, which holds only in-frame ones; the method was immunoSEQ multiplex PCR. The table includes about 1 million clones, roughly 70% detected once. The sequenced material came from memory CD4+ T cells sorted from blood. These receptors all stem from a man aged 18 to 30 in good health. The CDR3 runs from the conserved cysteine through the conserved F or W.

j_call v_call cdr3_aa
TRBJ2-4 TRBV18 CASSLYREDIQYF
TRBJ1-2 TRBV7-9 CASSPGQGGYGYTF
TRBJ1-2 TRBV11-2 CASSSLKQGGIRSYGYTF
TRBJ2-1 TRBV10-3 CAISPKAPSGYNEQFF
TRBJ2-7 TRBV2 CASGREGKNEQYF
TRBJ2-7 TRBV5-1 CASSLEGTVSSYEQYF
TRBJ1-1 TRBV5-5 CASSSGTGKHGNTEAFF
TRBJ1-1 TRBV2 CAGGATGRNTEAFF
TRBJ2-7 TRBV6-1 CASRMELEAYEQYF
TRBJ1-2 TRBV30 CAWSVSGYGYTF
TRBJ2-1 TRBV7-9 CASSPRNDKRGRGNEQFF
TRBJ2-3 TRBV7-9 CASSVGLAGGITDTQYF
TRBJ2-2 TRBV6-5 CASSSRDSYTGELFF
TRBJ2-5 TRBV6-9 CARALGAWKETQYF
TRBJ2-5 TRBV7-8 CASSSRSHQLSETQYF
TRBJ1-1 TRBV11-3 CASSQQGLNTEAFF
TRBJ1-5 TRBV2 CASSGTGIYSNQPQHF
TRBJ1-2 TRBV13 CASSLEAGIAYGYTF
TRBJ2-1 TRBV14 CASSQVSVKGGEQFF
TRBJ2-2 TRBV2 CASRLTGVAGELFF
TRBJ2-7 TRBV28 CASSFGGTDVYEQYF
TRBJ1-2 TRBV9 CASSVLTPAKSYTF
TRBJ2-2 TRBV7-3 CASSLKGKAGRSNTGELFF
TRBJ1-1 TRBV30 CAWSVVGVNTEAFF
TRBJ2-1 TRBV5-1 CASSTTGTRIYNEQFF
TRBJ2-3 TRBV7-8 CASSSGRGGGGTDTQYF
TRBJ1-1 TRBV7-9 CASLKQNTEAFF
TRBJ1-4 TRBV15 CATSRDPANEKLFF
TRBJ2-2 TRBV9 CASSLTSGDTGELFF
TRBJ2-7 TRBV11-1 CASSSRGVGSYEQYF
TRBJ1-2 TRBV9 CASSWEGAVDYTF